A single T cell receptor (beta chain) is shown here with its context. This specimen belongs to a study of control samples from healthy donors and cancer patients. Repertoires were generated with immunoSEQ multiplex PCR, while TCRdb's copy carries only in-frame clones and drops some. The sample includes about 140,000 clones, around 90% of them seen just once. Germline V gene sequence: CDR1 SGHAT, CDR2 FQDESV (reference sequence). V lost 0 bases and J lost 4, with 3 bases in between. CDR3 size: 12 residues. The sequence was obtained from a man aged 25 to 40 in good health. The sample was blood. The chain has TRBV11-1 and TRBJ1-1, with D hard to call. DNA of the CDR3: TGTGCCAGCAGCTTAGCGACCACTGAAGCTTTCTTT. This sequence encodes CASSLATTEAFF.